The 18 T cell receptor beta chains listed next were all sequenced from one sample in a study of CD8+ T cells in alopecia areata (dated by TCRdb to the late 2010s). Libraries were prepared through the immunoSEQ multiplex PCR assay. RNA was extracted from all samples and reverse transcribed into cDNA as template for TCR sequencing. TCRdb provides this immuneACCESS table in a form limited to in-frame rearrangements. Some clones are lacking; in checked studies, under half of them reflect an unresolved V gene, and why the rest are absent is not known. The sample table records around 250,000 clones; about 68% of these occur just once. The top ten constitute approximately 1.2% of the sample. The time point label on this specimen signifies: baseline before oral tofacitinib. This sample comprised CD4+ T cells sorted from blood, obtained at week 0. Every receptor here comes from a human donor with alopecia areata.

This sequence joins TRBV29-1 and TRBJ2-3; D not certain. The CDR3 loop spans 11 amino acids. CDR1 is SQVTM, CDR2 ANQGSEA, per germline. V dropped 5 bases and J dropped 7 bases, with 10 bases sitting between them. The CDR3 sequence: CSVPRVNTQYF. CDR3 in DNA: TGCAGCGTTCCTAGGGTAAATACGCAGTATTTT.

This clone was counted only a few times. This sample also contains other DNA sequences that code for the same CDR3. The gene calls are TRBV29-1 and TRBJ1-1, with D possibly TRBD1 on 5 matching bases. Trimming took 3 bases from V and 0 from J, leaving 8 bases between them. This CDR3 comprises 13 residues. The germline CDR1 and CDR2 sequences are SQVTM and ANQGSEA. The DNA for the CDR3 is TGCAGCGTTGAGCAGGGTTTGAACACTGAAGCTTTCTTT. Residues: CSVEQGLNTEAFF.

This chain links TRBV25-1 with TRBJ1-3, with D perhaps TRBD1 (6 bases). CDR3 length equals 16 residues. The V and J ends lost 3 bases and 0 bases respectively, with 12 bases between them. CDR1 and CDR2 from the germline V gene are MGHDK and SYGVNS. The DNA for the CDR3 is TGTGCCAGCAGTGAGCCGGGACAAAACTCTGGAAACACCATATATTTT. It codes for CASSEPGQNSGNTIYF.

This rearrangement joins TRBV5-6 to TRBJ2-1, with unresolved D. The CDR3 consists of 15 residues. Trimming left V 0 bases short and J 0 bases short, with 7 bases between. The germline CDR1 and CDR2 sequences are SGHDT and YYEEEE. CDR3 coding DNA: TGTGCCAGCAGCTTGGCACAGAGCTCCTACAATGAGCAGTTCTTC. Translating it yields CASSLAQSSYNEQFF. The whole variable domain, remainder taken from reference TRBV5-6 and TRBJ2-1, is DAGVTQSPTHLIKTRGQQVTLRCSPKSGHDTVSWYQQALGQGPQFIFQYYEEEERQRGNFPDRFSGHQFPNYSSELNVNALLLGDSALYLCASSLAQSSYNEQFFGPGTRLTVL.

The gene calls are TRBV29-1 and TRBJ2-7; 8 positions agree with TRBD1. The junction had 5 bases not matched to a gene; V was cut back by 7 bases and J by 0 bases. Germline CDR1 and CDR2: SQVTM and ANQGSEA. CDR3 length: 13 residues. The CDR3 region is CSAGQGTSYEQYF. The DNA for the CDR3 is TGCAGCGCCGGACAGGGAACCTCCTACGAGCAGTACTTC.

This clone was seen a few times. The V and J genes are TRBV30 and TRBJ1-5; D is uncertain. Germline CDR1 and CDR2: GTSNPN and SVGIG (reference sequence). The CDR3 runs 15 residues. With 2 bases removed from V and 7 bases from J, the gap between germline ends came to 18 bases. The chain's CDR3 is CAWSPPDKLYQPQHF. DNA of the CDR3: TGTGCCTGGAGTCCGCCAGACAAACTATACCAGCCCCAGCATTTT.

This clone has a handful of counts. This chain joins TRBV7-2 and TRBJ2-3; 14 bases map to TRBD2. CDR3 length: 16 residues. Germline V gene sequence: CDR1 SGHTA, CDR2 FQGNSA. Losses at the gene ends were 5 bases for V and 5 bases for J; bases not matched to a gene: 6. This CDR3 is CASSLTSGGARDTQYF. The CDR3 DNA reads TGTGCCAGCAGCCTGACTAGCGGGGGGGCAAGAGATACGCAGTATTTT.

The chain combines TRBV7-2 with TRBJ2-6; maybe TRBD1 (6 bases). Trimming stripped 5 bases from V and 1 base from J, with 9 bases between. CDR3 length: 15 amino acids. Germline CDR1 SGHTA, CDR2 FQGNSA. The CDR3 bases are TGTGCCAGCAGCATACAGGGTTCTGGGGCCAACGTCCTGACTTTC. As protein: CASSIQGSGANVLTF.

In its sample, this clone was seen a few times. The chain employs TRBV29-1 and TRBJ2-1, with 9 positions matching TRBD2. Germline V lookup: CDR1 SQVTM, CDR2 ANQGSEA. CDR3 length equals 14 residues. After removal of 2 bases from V and 10 bases from J, the junction contained 9 bases not matched to a gene. CDR3 loop: CSVERSGGRPEQFF. The CDR3 nucleotides read TGCAGCGTTGAACGTAGCGGGGGCCGCCCGGAGCAGTTCTTC.

J is TRBJ2-3 and V is TRBV2; 7 positions match TRBD1. CDR1 is SNHLY and CDR2 is FYNNEI in the germline V gene. Trimming at V came to 3 bases and at J to 2 bases, leaving 5 bases not matched to a gene. This CDR3 is built from 15 residues. CDR3 amino acids: CASSEDRILTDTQYF. CDR3 coding DNA: TGTGCCAGCAGTGAGGACAGGATACTCACAGATACGCAGTATTTT.

V gene TRBV30 combines with J gene TRBJ1-1; possible D gene TRBD1, 6 bases. CDR1 is GTSNPN, CDR2 SVGIG, per germline (reference sequence). V was shortened by 3 bases and J by 1 base, with 12 bases between the two germline ends. The CDR3 spans 14 residues. DNA for the CDR3: TGTGCCTGGAGGTTCCAGGGGAGGAACACTGAAGCTTTCTTT. This sequence encodes CAWRFQGRNTEAFF.

The chain is built from TRBV29-1 and TRBJ2-7, with 8 bases identical to TRBD2. The CDR3 is made up of 13 amino acids. Germline V CDR1 and CDR2: SQVTM, ANQGSEA. CDR3 residues: CSARSGSSYEQYF. The DNA of the CDR3 is TGCAGTGCCCGGAGCGGGAGCTCCTACGAGCAGTACTTC.

The chain uses TRBV15 and TRBJ1-2; the D gene is possibly TRBD1 (6 bases). Per the germline V gene, CDR1 is LNHNV and CDR2 is YYDKDF (reference sequence). Trimming took 0 bases from V and 7 from J, leaving 12 bases between them. This CDR3 region has 14 residues. The CDR3 here is CATSRERGASGYTF. CDR3 DNA: TGTGCCACCAGCAGAGAGCGGGGGGCTTCTGGCTACACCTTC.

This clone has only a few counts. The V gene is TRBV29-1, the J gene TRBJ2-3; TRBD1 is a possible D gene (5 bases). V lost 4 bases, J lost 4 bases, and 12 bases lay in between. This CDR3 is built from 13 residues. Germline CDR1 is SQVTM and CDR2 is ANQGSEA. The CDR3 DNA reads TGCAGCGTTGTGGGCAGGGTTTCAGATACGCAGTATTTT. Protein product: CSVVGRVSDTQYF.

The chain joins TRBV7-2 to TRBJ1-4; D gene uncertain. V gave up 6 bases and J gave up 5 bases, with 13 bases separating them. CDR1 SGHTA and CDR2 FQGNSA come from the germline V gene. CDR3 length equals 14 residues. In DNA form, the CDR3 reads TGTGCCAGCAGGTCCGGGATGGGAAATGAAAAACTGTTTTTT. It translates to CASRSGMGNEKLFF.

The chain uses TRBV7-2 and TRBJ2-3; 12 nucleotides align to TRBD1. CDR3 length: 16 amino acids. Germline trimming cut 5 bases from V and 7 bases from J; bases unmatched to any gene: 10. Germline V gene sequence: CDR1 SGHTA, CDR2 FQGNSA. CDR3 DNA sequence: TGTGCCAGCAGCGGAGGGACAGGGGGCGCAAGAAATACGCAGTATTTT. The encoded protein is CASSGGTGGARNTQYF.

The J gene is TRBJ2-2, the V gene TRBV6-5; D may be TRBD2 (6 bases). Germline CDR1 is MNHEY and CDR2 is SVGAGI. This CDR3 is built from 16 residues. The V and J ends lost 4 bases and 8 bases respectively, with 20 bases between them. The CDR3 nucleotides are TGTGCCAGCAGTTCCCCGACCGGGACTTCCCAGGGGGAGCTGTTTTTT. Translation: CASSSPTGTSQGELFF.

The chain uses TRBV30 and TRBJ1-2, with TRBD1 as a possible D gene (6 bases). Germline V CDR1 and CDR2: GTSNPN, SVGIG (reference sequence). The CDR3 is 16 residues long. The germline V and J ends were trimmed by 2 bases and 0 bases, with 16 bases remaining between them. The CDR3, as DNA: TGTGCCTGGAGTCGTCGGGGGGCCCCCTCTAACTATGGCTACACCTTC. This gives the protein CAWSRRGAPSNYGYTF.